This TCR beta chain was sequenced during a study of blood T cell repertoires in COVID-19. The germline V gene has CDR1 LGHNA and CDR2 YSLEER. Trimming removed 0 bases from V and 15 bases from J; junction bases left unmatched: 9. The CDR3 sequence is 14 residues long. Sequencing was performed with immunoSEQ multiplex PCR; in TCRdb, only in-frame clones are kept and a portion is missing. The table lists about 120,000 clones, around nine tenths of them singletons. This clone came up once. This sequence joins TRBV4-3 and TRBJ2-1; 9 bases are shared with TRBD2. The clonotype was recovered from a human donor with acute or convalescent COVID-19. The donor label of this sample is uncertain. Sequenced input: peripheral blood. The CDR3 DNA sequence: TGCGCCAGCAGCCAAGATCTTCGGCGGGAGGGGACGTTCTTC. Translation: CASSQDLRREGTFF.